This passage covers 31 T cell receptor beta chains from one sample sequenced in a study of T cells in Graves' hyperthyroidism and ophthalmopathy. It was RNA transcripts that yielded the amplified TCR beta CDR3 regions. The HTBI set primed first-round TCR CDR3 RT-PCR. TCRdb processed the multiplex PCR reads anew with MiXCR; each CDR3 protein has one entry. The sample shows around 340,000 distinct CDR3 sequences, about 20% of them seen only once. The sample was blood. The receptors shown here come from a woman between 50 and 59 years old with Graves' hyperthyroidism.

This clonotype has at least ten counts. CDR3 sequence (DNA): TGCGCCAGCAGCAGGACAGGGGAGATGAATGAGCAGTTCTTC. Its translation is CASSRTGEMNEQFF. The genes are TRBV5-1 and TRBJ2-1; 9 bases are shared with TRBD1. The trim removed 4 bases at V and 7 bases at J, leaving 6 bases unmatched. The CDR3 loop spans 14 amino acids. CDR1 is SGHRS and CDR2 is YFSETQ in the germline V gene.

This clonotype was seen a handful of times. The rearrangement uses TRBV19 and TRBJ1-1; 7 bases are shared with TRBD1. Germline V gene sequence: CDR1 LNHDA, CDR2 SQIVND (reference sequence). The CDR3 has 13 amino acids. The J segment lost 1 base and the V segment lost 6 bases, leaving 2 bases of the junction unmatched. The CDR3, as DNA: TGTGCCAGTAGGGACAGGTCGAACACTGAAGCTTTCTTT. The encoded protein is CASRDRSNTEAFF. Using reference TRBV19 and TRBJ1-1 for the parts outside the CDR3, the full variable domain is DGGITQSPKYLFRKEGQNVTLSCEQNLNHDAMYWYRQDPGQGLRLIYYSQIVNDFQKGDIAEGYSVSREKKESFPLTVTSAQKNPTAFYLCASRDRSNTEAFFGQGTRLTVV.

The sample holds a few counts of this clonotype. This chain links TRBV29-1 with TRBJ1-2; 8 nucleotides align to TRBD1. Germline CDR1 is SQVTM and CDR2 is ANQGSEA. The CDR3 has 11 residues. V was pared by 6 bases and J by 8 bases, with 5 bases of the junction left unmatched. The CDR3 DNA follows: TGCAGCGTGAAGACAGGGGAGGGCTACACCTTC. Translation: CSVKTGEGYTF.

This clonotype has just a few counts. This chain joins TRBV15 and TRBJ2-7, with 9 bases matching TRBD1. The CDR3 spans 14 residues. V was clipped by 6 bases and J by 5 bases; unmatched bases: 8. CDR1 is LNHNV, CDR2 YYDKDF, per germline (reference sequence). CDR3 bases: TGTGCCACCAGAATCCGGACAGGGGATCACGAGCAGTACTTC. Translation gives CATRIRTGDHEQYF.

Only a few counts were recorded for this clonotype. The chain carries TRBV29-1 and TRBJ1-1; TRBD1 matches 9 bases. The CDR3 spans 17 residues. V lost 0 bases, J lost 4 bases, and 12 bases stayed unmatched. Germline CDR1 and CDR2: SQVTM and ANQGSEA. The CDR3 loop is CSVEDLEQGAVSTEAFF. In DNA form, the CDR3 reads TGCAGCGTTGAAGATTTGGAACAGGGGGCGGTCAGCACTGAAGCTTTCTTT.

The genes are TRBV7-8 and TRBJ2-1; TRBD1 matches 8 bases. The CDR3 is 15 amino acids. Germline V gives CDR1 SGHVS, CDR2 FQNEAQ. J lost 0 bases, V lost 8 bases, and 6 bases had no gene match. The DNA of the CDR3 is TGTGCCAGCGGGGACAGGTCTGACTCCTACAATGAGCAGTTCTTC. This sequence encodes CASGDRSDSYNEQFF.

A few counts support this clonotype. This chain uses TRBV6-1 with TRBJ2-1; TRBD2 might be the D (5 bases). Germline V gene data show CDR1 as MNHNS and CDR2 as SASEGT. Trimming took 9 bases from V and 5 from J, leaving 20 bases between them. CDR3 length: 15 residues. CDR3 protein: CASQTTSGINNEQFF. The CDR3 bases are TGTGCCAGTCAAACCACTTCCGGGATAAACAATGAGCAGTTCTTC.

V and J are TRBV28 and TRBJ1-2; D ambiguous. This CDR3 contains 13 residues. The V end lost 3 bases, the J end lost 4 bases, and 9 bases lay between the germline ends. In germline, CDR1 is MDHEN, CDR2 SYDVKM. This CDR3 is CASSLSTAYGYTF. CDR3 DNA sequence: TGTGCCAGCAGTTTGTCTACAGCCTATGGCTACACCTTC.

CDR3 DNA: TGTGCCAGCAGCTTAGCTCGAAGGGGAGCTAACTATGGCTACACCTTC. Translating gives CASSLARRGANYGYTF. This chain uses TRBV7-9 with TRBJ1-2, with D perhaps matching TRBD1 (5 bases). V lost 0 bases and J lost 0, with 11 bases in between. The germline V gene has CDR1 SEHNR and CDR2 FQNEAQ (reference sequence). The CDR3 runs 16 residues.

This clonotype was detected only a few times. The chain links TRBV18 to TRBJ2-2; 8 nucleotides match TRBD1. Germline lookup yields CDR1 KGHSH and CDR2 LQKENI. CDR3 length: 15 amino acids. The trim removed 5 bases at V and 4 bases at J, leaving 6 bases unmatched. CDR3 loop: CASSETGEITGELFF. CDR3 in DNA: TGTGCCAGCTCAGAGACAGGGGAAATCACCGGGGAGCTGTTTTTT.

This clonotype has at least ten counts. This chain uses TRBV11-2 with TRBJ2-3; 9 bases agree with TRBD1. The CDR3 runs 15 residues. Trimming at V came to 4 bases and at J to 7 bases, leaving 9 bases not matched to a gene. Germline V CDR1 and CDR2: SGHAT, FQNNGV. CDR3 coding DNA: TGTGCCAGCAGCTCTGGGACAGGGCTTGAACATACGCAGTATTTT. This encodes CASSSGTGLEHTQYF.

Only a few counts were recorded for this clonotype. The V call is TRBV5-5, the J call TRBJ2-3; D may be TRBD2 (6 bases). CDR1 SGHKS and CDR2 YYEKEE come from the germline V gene (reference sequence). There are 17 residues in the CDR3. V lost 4 bases, J lost 2 bases, and 20 bases lay in between. In nucleotides, the CDR3 is TGTGCCAGCAGCAGATCCCTGGCGGGGCTATCCACAGATACGCAGTATTTT. Translation gives CASSRSLAGLSTDTQYF.

The rearrangement uses TRBV20-1 and TRBJ2-7, with D tentatively TRBD1 (6 bases). The CDR3 is made up of 15 amino acids. Trimming removed 0 bases at V and 3 bases at J, with 15 bases between. Germline CDR1 DFQATT, CDR2 SNEGSKA (reference sequence). The CDR3: CSARDSAGTYYEQYF. The CDR3 DNA is TGCAGTGCTAGAGATTCAGCCGGGACATACTACGAGCAGTACTTC.

This clonotype was recorded many times. This chain uses TRBV3-1 with TRBJ1-1; perhaps TRBD1 as D (5 bases). Germline CDR1 is LGHDT and CDR2 is YNNKEL (reference sequence). Deletions cut 1 base from V and 7 bases from J, with 10 bases between. The CDR3 runs 13 residues. The DNA for the CDR3 is TGTGCCAGCAGCCAAGGGGGACTGATTGAAGCTTTCTTT. Translated: CASSQGGLIEAFF.

This clonotype occurred a few times. The V and J genes are TRBV27 and TRBJ1-2; D possibly corresponds to TRBD1 (6 bases). Germline CDR1 MNHEY, CDR2 SMNVEV (reference sequence). The germline V and J ends were trimmed by 6 bases and 4 bases, with 18 bases remaining between them. The CDR3 runs to 15 residues. In DNA form, the CDR3 reads TGTGCCAGCAGCCCTCGTGGGGGGGCCCTCTATGGCTACACCTTC. This gives the protein CASSPRGGALYGYTF.

This rearrangement joins TRBV29-1 to TRBJ2-5, with D maybe TRBD1 (6 bases). The CDR3 runs 12 residues. Germline V gene lookup returns CDR1 SQVTM and CDR2 ANQGSEA. The V and J ends lost 3 bases and 1 base respectively, with 6 bases between them. The CDR3 reads CSVDRGQETQYF. DNA for the CDR3: TGCAGCGTTGACAGGGGCCAAGAGACCCAGTACTTC.

The chain uses TRBV20-1 and TRBJ2-3, with D perhaps TRBD2 (6 bases). V lost 0 bases and J lost 4, with 14 bases in between. CDR1 and CDR2 (germline): DFQATT, SNEGSKA (reference sequence). The CDR3 is 15 amino acids. The DNA for the CDR3 is TGCAGTGCTAGAGATGCAGGGCCGGGGGCAGATACGCAGTATTTT. Amino acid sequence: CSARDAGPGADTQYF.

This clonotype was observed many times. The rearrangement links TRBV3-1 to TRBJ1-2, with TRBD1 matching 11 bases. The V gene end was trimmed by 5 bases and the J gene end by 8 bases; junction bases not matched to a gene: 16. Germline-derived CDR1 and CDR2 are LGHDT and YNNKEL (reference sequence). The CDR3 runs 17 residues. DNA for the CDR3: TGTGCCAGCAGCTATCGCCACGTAGGACAGGGGGCTAACGGCTACACCTTC. Translated: CASSYRHVGQGANGYTF. The whole variable domain, filled in from reference TRBV3-1 and TRBJ1-2, reads DTAVSQTPKYLVTQMGNDKSIKCEQNLGHDTMYWYKQDSKKFLKIMFSYNNKELIINETVPNRFSPKSPDKAHLNLHINSLELGDSAVYFCASSYRHVGQGANGYTFGSGTRLTVV.

In its sample, this clonotype was seen many times. The chain carries TRBV6-2 or TRBV6-3 and TRBJ2-3; no reliable D call. V was trimmed by 7 bases and J by 2 bases, leaving 7 bases between them. Per the germline V gene, CDR1 is MNHEY and CDR2 is SVGEGT. The CDR3 loop spans 12 amino acids. The CDR3 DNA reads as TGTGCCAGCACTTTGAACACAGATACGCAGTATTTT. It is translated as CASTLNTDTQYF.

This clonotype was seen repeatedly, ten times or more. The V call is TRBV18, the J call TRBJ2-3, with 11 bases lining up with TRBD2. With 4 bases clipped from V and 1 base from J, the junction kept 4 bases outside the gene matches. The CDR3 sequence is 16 residues long. Germline loops: CDR1 KGHSH, CDR2 LQKENI. CDR3 sequence reads: CASSLTSGGRTDTQYF. As DNA, the CDR3 is TGTGCCAGCTCACTAACTAGCGGGGGCCGCACAGATACGCAGTATTTT.

This clonotype was picked up many times. This sequence joins TRBV7-8 and TRBJ2-7, with 8 nucleotides matching TRBD1. The germline V gene has CDR1 SGHVS and CDR2 FQNEAQ. The CDR3 length is 16 residues. V shed 3 bases, J shed 0 bases, and the junction held 7 bases outside the gene matches. This CDR3 reads CASSFSGTGISYEQYF. Here the CDR3 DNA reads TGTGCCAGCAGCTTCTCCGGGACAGGTATCTCCTACGAGCAGTACTTC.

This chain links TRBV12-3 or TRBV12-4 with TRBJ1-1, with D hard to call. The CDR3 is made up of 15 amino acids. Trimming stripped 5 bases from V and 1 base from J, with 14 bases between. CDR3 nucleotides: TGTGCCAGCAGTACCCGTGCCGCTTGGAACACTGAAGCTTTCTTT. It is translated as CASSTRAAWNTEAFF.

This chain links TRBV6-1 with TRBJ2-7; 7 positions agree with TRBD2. This CDR3 is built from 11 residues. With V trimmed by 5 bases and J by 9 bases, 4 bases remained unmatched. Germline CDR1 and CDR2: MNHNS and SASEGT. CDR3 protein: CASSTLAAQYF. CDR3 coding DNA: TGTGCCAGCAGTACTCTAGCGGCGCAGTACTTC.

The chain carries TRBV20-1 and TRBJ2-4; D ambiguous. The germline CDR1 and CDR2 sequences are DFQATT and SNEGSKA (reference sequence). The CDR3 extends over 12 amino acids. V was cut by 3 bases and J by 8 bases, with 11 bases left in between. Written as DNA, the CDR3 is TGCAGTGCTAGTTGGACGGTGGACATTCAGTACTTC. Translated, it gives CSASWTVDIQYF.

The genes are TRBV4-2 and TRBJ1-4, with 7 bases lining up with TRBD1. There are 18 residues in the CDR3. CDR1 and CDR2 (germline): LGHNA, YNFKEQ. The trim removed 3 bases at V and 0 bases at J, leaving 10 bases unmatched. CDR3 bases: TGTGCCAGCAGCCAGCTTGGACAGGCCACCGCAACTAATGAAAAACTGTTTTTT. Translation gives CASSQLGQATATNEKLFF.

The chain links TRBV3-1 to TRBJ2-1, with 9 positions matching TRBD2. The CDR3 length is 16 residues. Germline loops: CDR1 LGHDT, CDR2 YNNKEL (reference sequence). Trimming removed 4 bases from V and 1 base from J; junction bases left unmatched: 5. The chain's CDR3 is CASSPLAGESYNEQFF. As DNA, the CDR3 is TGTGCCAGCAGCCCCTTAGCGGGAGAGTCCTACAATGAGCAGTTCTTC.

The CDR3 protein is CSAGGLQETQYF. In DNA, the CDR3 is TGCAGCGCGGGGGGGTTACAAGAGACCCAGTACTTC. V gene TRBV29-1 combines with J gene TRBJ2-5; 8 positions match TRBD2. V gave up 7 bases and J gave up 2 bases; unmatched junction bases: 3. Germline CDR1 SQVTM, CDR2 ANQGSEA. The CDR3 is made up of 12 amino acids.

Ten or more counts support this clonotype. The chain is built from TRBV3-1 and TRBJ2-3; unclear D gene. The V gene lost 6 bases and the J gene lost 0 bases, with 10 bases spanning the gap. Germline values: CDR1 LGHDT, CDR2 YNNKEL (reference sequence). The CDR3 contains 14 residues. CDR3 in DNA: TGTGCCAGCAGGATGGGAAGGAGCACAGATACGCAGTATTTT. It translates to CASRMGRSTDTQYF.

The table lists this clonotype with many counts. The rearrangement uses TRBV12-3 or TRBV12-4 and TRBJ1-2; D remains ambiguous. Trimming took off 3 bases at V and 4 bases at J, with 15 bases between the two ends. This CDR3 is built from 15 residues. The CDR3: CASSFPPGSGYGYTF. The CDR3 DNA is TGTGCCAGCAGTTTCCCCCCCGGGTCGGGCTATGGCTACACCTTC.

J is TRBJ2-7 and V is TRBV5-1, with TRBD2 matching over 7 bases. The V gene end was trimmed by 8 bases and the J gene end by 3 bases; junction bases not matched to a gene: 2. There are 11 residues in the CDR3. CDR1 and CDR2 from the germline V gene are SGHRS and YFSETQ. The CDR3 reads CASRDYYEQYF. CDR3 nucleotides: TGCGCCAGTCGGGACTACTACGAGCAGTACTTC.

This clonotype was found a few times. The chain couples TRBV7-9 to TRBJ2-7; either TRBD1 or TRBD2 may fit D (5 bases each). The CDR3 sequence is 13 residues long. Trimming stripped 5 bases from V and 0 bases from J, with 8 bases between. The germline gives CDR1 SEHNR, CDR2 FQNEAQ (reference sequence). This CDR3 is CASSGGHSYEQYF. The CDR3 DNA sequence: TGTGCCAGCAGCGGGGGTCACTCCTACGAGCAGTACTTC.